This entry lists 31 T cell receptor beta chains sequenced from one sample in a study of OX40 agonist ivuxolimab in advanced cancers. Profiling relied on immunoSEQ multiplex PCR, and the TCRdb table lists in-frame clones only, not all of them. In the table there are roughly 100,000 clones, roughly 88% of which are singletons. Sequencing was performed on CD4+ or CD8+ T cells sorted from blood, taken in a trial of the OX40 agonist ivuxolimab. The receptor source for this set is an adult with an advanced solid tumor such as melanoma, head and neck, liver or kidney cancer.

This chain links TRBV5-5 with TRBJ2-7; TRBD2 agrees at 9 bases. With V trimmed by 1 base and J by 4 bases, 9 bases remained unmatched. This CDR3 spans 16 amino acids. Germline V gene lookup returns CDR1 SGHKS and CDR2 YYEKEE (reference sequence). The CDR3 DNA reads as TGTGCCAGCAGCTTGAGGCGAGGACTAGCGACATACGAGCAGTACTTC. Amino acid sequence: CASSLRRGLATYEQYF.

The CDR3 protein is CASSPGRGTYEQYF. CDR3 DNA sequence: TGTGCCAGCTCACCGGGCAGGGGCACCTACGAGCAGTACTTC. The genes are TRBV18 and TRBJ2-7; D is perhaps TRBD1 (6 bases). The germline gives CDR1 KGHSH, CDR2 LQKENI. This CDR3 is built from 14 residues. V lost 3 bases and J lost 2, with 11 bases in between. The whole variable domain, remainder taken from reference TRBV18 and TRBJ2-7, is NAGVMQNPRHLVRRRGQEARLRCSPMKGHSHVYWYRQLPEEGLKFMVYLQKENIIDESGMPKERFSAEFPKEGPSILRIQQVVRGDSAAYFCASSPGRGTYEQYFGPGTRLTVT.

The chain employs TRBV15 and TRBJ2-1; 13 nucleotides align to TRBD2. Germline CDR1 and CDR2: LNHNV and YYDKDF (reference sequence). Trimming at V came to 5 bases and at J to 4 bases, leaving 2 bases not matched to a gene. The CDR3 has 15 amino acids. The CDR3 region is CATSGGLAGYNEQFF. Here the CDR3 DNA reads TGTGCCACCAGCGGGGGACTAGCGGGGTACAATGAGCAGTTCTTC.

This chain joins TRBV7-9 and TRBJ2-3; 10 positions agree with TRBD2. Looked up from germline, CDR1 is SEHNR and CDR2 is FQNEAQ (reference sequence). The J segment lost 4 bases and the V segment lost 1 base, leaving 5 bases of the junction unmatched. The CDR3 consists of 16 residues. The CDR3 DNA reads TGTGCCAGCAGCTTAGAAGGAGCGGGAGGGCCAGATACGCAGTATTTT. This sequence encodes CASSLEGAGGPDTQYF.

The V and J genes are TRBV2 and TRBJ2-4, with D tentatively TRBD2 (6 bases). Germline V gene sequence: CDR1 SNHLY, CDR2 FYNNEI. Trimming stripped 1 base from V and 9 bases from J, with 13 bases between. This CDR3 is built from 14 residues. The CDR3 DNA sequence: TGTGCCAGCAGTGAAGGTTGGAGGGCTTCCATTCAGTACTTC. It translates to CASSEGWRASIQYF.

DNA of the CDR3: TGTGCCAGCAGTGTGGCCAGGGGTCGAGATACGCAGTATTTT. It specifies CASSVARGRDTQYF. The V gene is TRBV6-1, the J gene TRBJ2-3; a weak D match, TRBD1 (6 bases). Germline CDR1 and CDR2: MNHNS and SASEGT. CDR3 size: 14 residues. V was cut by 4 bases and J by 5 bases, with 13 bases left in between.

The chain recombines TRBV28 with TRBJ2-5; D may be TRBD1 (6 bases). The J call is uncertain, as TRBJ2-7 better fits the DNA end. Per the germline V gene, CDR1 is MDHEN and CDR2 is SYDVKM. The CDR3 is made up of 12 amino acids. The CDR3 DNA follows: TGTGCCAGCAGGGACAGCCGCTACGAGCAGTACTTC. Translating it yields CASRDSRYEQYF.

The V and J genes are TRBV7-2 and TRBJ2-7; tentatively, D is TRBD2 (5 bases). This CDR3 is 14 amino acids long. CDR1 and CDR2 from the germline V gene are SGHTA and FQGNSA. Trimming cost V 0 bases and J 7 bases, with 13 bases left between them. CDR3 sequence (DNA): TGTGCCAGCAGCTTAGCGGTCGGTCGGAGGGAGCAGTACTTC. Protein product: CASSLAVGRREQYF.

J is TRBJ1-2 and V is TRBV5-1, with TRBD1 matching 7 bases. The V segment lost 1 base and the J segment 3 bases; nucleotides outside the gene matches: 3. This CDR3 contains 14 residues. Per the germline V gene, CDR1 is SGHRS and CDR2 is YFSETQ. This chain's CDR3 is CASSLRQGDYGYTF. The CDR3 nucleotides are TGCGCCAGCAGCTTGCGACAGGGCGACTATGGCTACACCTTC.

The rearrangement links TRBV4-2 to TRBJ2-7, with 16 nucleotides matching TRBD2. Germline V CDR1 and CDR2: LGHNA, YNFKEQ. This CDR3 contains 14 residues. After removal of 5 bases from V and 11 bases from J, the junction contained 6 bases not matched to a gene. The DNA for the CDR3 is TGTGCCAGCAGCTCGGGACTAGCGGGAGGGAGGAAGTACTTC. Its protein product is CASSSGLAGGRKYF.

The chain recombines TRBV6-5 with TRBJ2-7; D perhaps matches TRBD1 (6 bases). The length of the CDR3 is 14 residues. V lost 5 bases, J lost 11 bases, and 22 bases lay in between. CDR1 is MNHEY and CDR2 is SVGAGI in the germline V gene. CDR3 protein: CASSQLGSQGVKYF. DNA for the CDR3: TGTGCCAGCAGTCAACTCGGATCACAGGGAGTCAAGTACTTC.

This clone is a singleton in its sample. The chain couples TRBV5-1 to TRBJ2-2; 11 bases agree with TRBD2. The CDR3 consists of 18 residues. Looked up from germline, CDR1 is SGHRS and CDR2 is YFSETQ. Unmatched junction bases numbered 16, after V lost 6 bases and J lost 6 bases. The CDR3 sequence: CASKPGLAGSTLPGELFF. The CDR3 DNA sequence: TGCGCCAGCAAACCCGGACTAGCGGGCTCTACTCTTCCCGGGGAGCTGTTTTTT.

This clone is a singleton in its sample. The chain joins TRBV27 to TRBJ1-4; D might be TRBD1 (6 bases). The germline gives CDR1 MNHEY, CDR2 SMNVEV (reference sequence). The CDR3 is 18 residues long. Trimming left V 9 bases short and J 0 bases short, with 23 bases between. CDR3 sequence (DNA): TGTGCCAGGATGATTGGACAGACCAAAACTGCAACTAATGAAAAACTGTTTTTT. Amino acid sequence: CARMIGQTKTATNEKLFF.

The chain joins TRBV28 to TRBJ2-7; 7 positions agree with TRBD1. Germline lookup yields CDR1 MDHEN and CDR2 SYDVKM. This CDR3 is built from 14 residues. J lost 2 bases, V lost 8 bases, and 9 bases had no gene match. CDR3 nucleotides: TGTGCCAGCCATACAGGGGTCTTGGCCTACGAGCAGTACTTC. Translated, it gives CASHTGVLAYEQYF.

The chain uses TRBV4-3 and TRBJ2-7; the D is unclear. Germline CDR1 is LGHNA and CDR2 is YSLEER. Trimming left V 4 bases short and J 0 bases short, with 10 bases between. This CDR3 contains 14 residues. The CDR3: CASSLEYPSYEQYF. DNA of the CDR3: TGCGCCAGCAGCCTAGAGTATCCCTCCTACGAGCAGTACTTC.

Here the CDR3 DNA reads TGTGCCAGCAGCTTAGGAGGGATGAGCACTGAAGCTTTCTTT. Amino acids: CASSLGGMSTEAFF. This chain uses TRBV11-1 with TRBJ1-1; D unclear. The V gene lost 1 base and the J gene lost 4 bases, with 10 bases spanning the gap. The germline CDR1 and CDR2 sequences are SGHAT and FQDESV (reference sequence). The CDR3 is 14 amino acids.

The chain combines TRBV7-2 with TRBJ2-7; weak D call: TRBD1 (7 bases). CDR3 length: 15 amino acids. The V and J ends lost 1 base and 5 bases respectively, with 15 bases between them. Germline V gene lookup returns CDR1 SGHTA and CDR2 FQGNSA. This chain's CDR3 is CASSLEGGRGNEQYF. As DNA, the CDR3 is TGTGCCAGCAGCTTAGAGGGGGGCAGGGGGAACGAGCAGTACTTC. Supplemented by reference TRBV7-2 and TRBJ2-7, the full variable domain reads GAGVSQSPSNKVTEKGKDVELRCDPISGHTALYWYRQSLGQGLEFLIYFQGNSAPDKSGLPSDRFSAERTGGSVSTLTIQRTQQEDSAVYLCASSLEGGRGNEQYFGPGTRLTVT.

V usage is TRBV28 and J usage is TRBJ1-2, with 9 bases identical to TRBD1. This CDR3 contains 16 residues. Germline CDR1 reads MDHEN; CDR2 reads SYDVKM. V dropped 5 bases and J dropped 4; count of bases not matched to a gene: 11. The CDR3 DNA reads TGTGCCAGCAGTGGAGCCGGGACAGGGTTTGCCTATGGCTACACCTTC. This encodes CASSGAGTGFAYGYTF.

The sample holds one count of this clone. CDR3 sequence: CASSLRTSGDYNEQFF. The CDR3 nucleotides read TGTGCCAGCAGTCTTAGAACTAGCGGAGACTACAATGAGCAGTTCTTC. V usage is TRBV11-2 and J usage is TRBJ2-1; 8 positions agree with TRBD2. The germline V gene encodes CDR1 SGHAT and CDR2 FQNNGV. The CDR3 spans 16 residues. The V gene end was trimmed by 6 bases and the J gene end by 3 bases; junction bases not matched to a gene: 10.

The V and J genes are TRBV15 and TRBJ2-5, with TRBD2 as a possible D gene (7 bases). V lost 4 bases to trimming and J lost 5 bases, with 17 bases between them. From germline, CDR1 is LNHNV and CDR2 YYDKDF (reference sequence). The CDR3 has 15 amino acids. The CDR3 reads CATSTRMGRGETQYF. In nucleotides, the CDR3 is TGTGCCACCAGCACTCGGATGGGGAGGGGGGAGACCCAGTACTTC.

The chain links TRBV4-1 to TRBJ1-3; D is ambiguous. The V end lost 3 bases, the J end lost 0 bases, and 9 bases lay between the germline ends. The germline V gene encodes CDR1 MGHRA and CDR2 YSYEKL. This CDR3 has 15 residues. Here the CDR3 DNA reads TGCGCCAGCAGCCAGTCGGCCCACTCTGGAAACACCATATATTTT. This codes for CASSQSAHSGNTIYF.

The chain employs TRBV4-1 and TRBJ2-7; no reliable D call. Trimming removed 1 base from V and 4 bases from J, with 14 bases in between. Germline CDR1 is MGHRA and CDR2 is YSYEKL. This CDR3 is 15 amino acids long. The CDR3 coding sequence is TGCGCCAGCAGCCAAGCGGGTGGCCGGGTGTACGAGCAGTACTTC. Protein: CASSQAGGRVYEQYF.

This clone was recorded only once. The rearrangement uses TRBV5-1 and TRBJ2-1; no firm D call. V lost 3 bases, J lost 0 bases, and 10 bases lay in between. Germline loops: CDR1 SGHRS, CDR2 YFSETQ. The CDR3 totals 15 residues. The DNA of the CDR3 is TGCGCCAGCAGCTCGTACCCTAGCTCCTACAATGAGCAGTTCTTC. As protein: CASSSYPSSYNEQFF. Based on the CDR3 plus reference TRBV5-1 and TRBJ2-1, the full variable domain is KAGVTQTPRYLIKTRGQQVTLSCSPISGHRSVSWYQQTPGQGLQFLFEYFSETQRNKGNFPGRFSGRQFSNSRSEMNVSTLELGDSALYLCASSSYPSSYNEQFFGPGTRLTVL.

V is TRBV6-5 and J is TRBJ2-5, with 8 bases matching TRBD2. Per germline, CDR1 MNHEY and CDR2 SVGAGI. Trimming at V came to 6 bases and at J to 7 bases, leaving 7 bases not matched to a gene. This CDR3 has 13 amino acids. The CDR3 is CASRSGGSTTQYF. The CDR3 nucleotides are TGTGCCAGCAGGAGCGGGGGTTCTACGACCCAGTACTTC.

This clone showed up just a few times. The genes are TRBV27 and TRBJ1-3, with 7 bases matching TRBD1. Germline loops: CDR1 MNHEY, CDR2 SMNVEV (reference sequence). J lost 3 bases, V lost 6 bases, and 5 bases had no gene match. The CDR3 length is 14 residues. The CDR3 sequence: CASSSTGVGNTIYF. The CDR3 DNA is TGTGCCAGCAGCTCCACAGGGGTTGGAAACACCATATATTTT.

The rearrangement joins TRBV5-5 to TRBJ2-2, with D uncertain. CDR1 is SGHKS and CDR2 is YYEKEE in the germline V gene (reference sequence). Trimming took off 1 base at V and 1 base at J, with 5 bases between the two ends. The length of the CDR3 is 14 residues. The CDR3 DNA reads TGTGCCAGCAGCTTGAATCGGAACACCGGGGAGCTGTTTTTT. Translated, it gives CASSLNRNTGELFF.

The rearrangement joins TRBV10-3 to TRBJ2-5; D possibly corresponds to TRBD1 (6 bases). The DNA end lines up better with TRBJ2-7; the J call may be wrong. The CDR3 has 13 amino acids. Per the germline V gene, CDR1 is ENHRY and CDR2 is SYGVKD. CDR3 coding DNA: TGTGCCATCAGTGGGAACAGGGCCGTCGAGCAGTACTTC. Its translation: CAISGNRAVEQYF.

The chain links TRBV7-2 to TRBJ2-1; no clear D. The germline CDR1 and CDR2 sequences are SGHTA and FQGNSA. The CDR3 runs 11 residues. V lost 5 bases and J 7 bases, leaving 6 bases between the germline ends. CDR3 residues: CASSNLNEQFF. In DNA form, the CDR3 reads TGTGCCAGCAGCAACCTGAATGAGCAGTTCTTC.

In the case of this clone: A read error may account for a junction end that differs from germline. The rearrangement links TRBV4-1 to TRBJ1-5; a possible D gene is TRBD1 (6 bases). CDR1 and CDR2 (germline): MGHRA, YSYEKL. The CDR3 sequence is 14 residues long. The DNA for the CDR3 is TGCGCCAGCAGCCAAGGGACAGAGGATCATCCCCAGCATTTT. Protein sequence: CASSQGTEDHPQHF.

This chain links TRBV2 with TRBJ2-7; D remains unclear. Germline assignment: CDR1 SNHLY and CDR2 FYNNEI. CDR3 length: 16 amino acids. Trimming stripped 10 bases from V and 1 base from J, with 23 bases between. The CDR3 DNA reads as TGTGCCACCACCCGGGCCATATCAACCCAGTCCTACGAGCAGTACTTC. Residues: CATTRAISTQSYEQYF.

The rearrangement uses TRBV11-3 and TRBJ2-5, with a possible D match to TRBD1 (5 bases). The CDR3 is 14 residues long. V was cut by 2 bases and J by 2 bases, with 9 bases left in between. The germline V gene has CDR1 SGHNT and CDR2 YENEEA. The CDR3 sequence is CASSLKGFQETQYF. In DNA, the CDR3 is TGTGCCAGCAGCTTAAAGGGGTTTCAAGAGACCCAGTACTTC.